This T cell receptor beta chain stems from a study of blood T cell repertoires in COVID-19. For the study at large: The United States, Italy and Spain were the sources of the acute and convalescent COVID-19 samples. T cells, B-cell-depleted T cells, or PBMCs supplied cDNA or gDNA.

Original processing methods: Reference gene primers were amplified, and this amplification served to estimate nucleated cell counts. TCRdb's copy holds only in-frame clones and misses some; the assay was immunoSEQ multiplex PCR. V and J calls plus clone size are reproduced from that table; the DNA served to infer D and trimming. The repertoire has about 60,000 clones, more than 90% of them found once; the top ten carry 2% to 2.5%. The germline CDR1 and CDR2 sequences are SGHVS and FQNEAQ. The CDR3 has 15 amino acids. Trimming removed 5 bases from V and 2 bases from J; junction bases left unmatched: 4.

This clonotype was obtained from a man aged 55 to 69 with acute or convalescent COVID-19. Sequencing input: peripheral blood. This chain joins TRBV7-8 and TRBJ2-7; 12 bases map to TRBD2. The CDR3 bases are TGTGCCAGCAGCGTGGGACTAGCGGGCCCCTACGAGCAGTACTTC. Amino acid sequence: CASSVGLAGPYEQYF.